This entry is about one T cell receptor (beta chain). Germline lookup yields CDR1 MNHEY and CDR2 SVGEGT. This CDR3 contains 16 residues. Trimming removed 0 bases from V and 2 bases from J; junction bases left unmatched: 4. This entry is derived from a study of control samples from healthy donors and cancer patients. Generated by immunoSEQ multiplex PCR, the TCRdb table keeps only in-frame clones and is missing some. The sample lists 93,000 or so clones; roughly 90% were seen once. Sequenced input: PBMCs. The chain is built from TRBV6-2 or TRBV6-3 and TRBJ1-5, with 7 bases fitting TRBD1. The TCR originated in a man aged 55 to 70 with lung cancer. This CDR3 reads CASSYSNGQGNQPQHF. CDR3 DNA: TGTGCCAGCAGTTACTCGAACGGACAGGGCAATCAGCCCCAGCATTTT.